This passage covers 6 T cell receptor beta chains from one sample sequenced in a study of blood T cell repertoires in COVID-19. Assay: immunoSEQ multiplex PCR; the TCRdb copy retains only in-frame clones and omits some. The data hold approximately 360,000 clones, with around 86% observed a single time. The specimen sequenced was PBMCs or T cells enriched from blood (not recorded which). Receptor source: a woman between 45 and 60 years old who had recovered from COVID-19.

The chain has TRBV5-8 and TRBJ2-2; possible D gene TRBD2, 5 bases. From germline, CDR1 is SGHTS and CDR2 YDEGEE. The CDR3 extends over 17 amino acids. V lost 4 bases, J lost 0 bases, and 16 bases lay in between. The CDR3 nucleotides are TGTGCCAGCAGCGTGGGAGAGGGCCGGCCGAACACCGGGGAGCTGTTTTTT. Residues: CASSVGEGRPNTGELFF.

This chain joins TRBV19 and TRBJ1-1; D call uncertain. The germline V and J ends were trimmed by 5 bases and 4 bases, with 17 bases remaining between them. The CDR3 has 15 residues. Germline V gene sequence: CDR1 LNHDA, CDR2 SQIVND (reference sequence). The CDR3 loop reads CASSQGLRVGTEAFF. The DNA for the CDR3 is TGTGCCAGTAGTCAAGGTCTCCGGGTCGGCACTGAAGCTTTCTTT.

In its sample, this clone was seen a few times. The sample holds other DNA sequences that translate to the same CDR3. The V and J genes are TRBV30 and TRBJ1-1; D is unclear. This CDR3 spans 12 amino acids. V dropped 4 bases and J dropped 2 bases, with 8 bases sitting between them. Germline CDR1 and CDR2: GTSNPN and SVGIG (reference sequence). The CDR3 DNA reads TGTGCCTGGATTTACAGTAACACTGAAGCTTTCTTT. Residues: CAWIYSNTEAFF.

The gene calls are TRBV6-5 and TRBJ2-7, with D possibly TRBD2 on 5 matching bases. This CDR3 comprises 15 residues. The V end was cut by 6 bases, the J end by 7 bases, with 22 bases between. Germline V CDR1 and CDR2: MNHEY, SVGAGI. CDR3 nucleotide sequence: TGTGCCAGCAGCGCACCCGGGGTCTCCGTAGTGGAGCAGTACTTC. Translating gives CASSAPGVSVVEQYF.

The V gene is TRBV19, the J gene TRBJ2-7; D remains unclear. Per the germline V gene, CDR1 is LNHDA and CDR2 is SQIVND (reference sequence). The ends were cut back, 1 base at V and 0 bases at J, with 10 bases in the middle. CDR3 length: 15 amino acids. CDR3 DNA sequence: TGTGCCAGTAGTATAGGCCCAGCAGGCTCCTACGAGCAGTACTTC. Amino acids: CASSIGPAGSYEQYF.

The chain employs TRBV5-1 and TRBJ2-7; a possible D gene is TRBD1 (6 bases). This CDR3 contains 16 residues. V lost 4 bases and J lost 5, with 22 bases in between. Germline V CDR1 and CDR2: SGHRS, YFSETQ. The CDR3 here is CASSDPGGAGDNEQYF. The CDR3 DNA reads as TGCGCCAGCAGCGATCCAGGTGGGGCAGGGGACAACGAGCAGTACTTC. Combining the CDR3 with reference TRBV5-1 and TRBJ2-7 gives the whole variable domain KAGVTQTPRYLIKTRGQQVTLSCSPISGHRSVSWYQQTPGQGLQFLFEYFSETQRNKGNFPGRFSGRQFSNSRSEMNVSTLELGDSALYLCASSDPGGAGDNEQYFGPGTRLTVT.